The 26 T cell receptor beta chains given below trace back to one sample, sequenced in a study of blood T cell repertoires in COVID-19. TCRdb's table, derived via immunoSEQ multiplex PCR, lists solely in-frame clones and lacks some. In the table there are some 65,000 clones, around 93% of which are singletons. The sequenced sample was peripheral blood. These receptors originate from a man in his sixties or seventies with active COVID-19.

J is TRBJ2-3 and V is TRBV27; TRBD2 agrees at 9 bases. With V trimmed by 5 bases and J by 6 bases, 6 bases remained unmatched. This CDR3 region has 14 residues. Germline V lookup: CDR1 MNHEY, CDR2 SMNVEV (reference sequence). This CDR3 is CASSPSGGLDTQYF. The CDR3 DNA sequence: TGTGCCAGCAGTCCGAGCGGGGGGCTGGATACGCAGTATTTT.

The chain uses TRBV7-9 and TRBJ2-3; no clear D gene. CDR1 and CDR2 from the germline V gene are SEHNR and FQNEAQ (reference sequence). Deletions cut 5 bases from V and 2 bases from J, with 8 bases between. This CDR3 comprises 13 residues. The CDR3 is CASSRRNTDTQYF. The CDR3 nucleotides are TGTGCCAGCAGCCGGCGGAACACAGATACGCAGTATTTT.

The rearrangement uses TRBV18 and TRBJ2-4; no clear D. Germline loops: CDR1 KGHSH, CDR2 LQKENI. This CDR3 has 16 amino acids. V gave up 4 bases and J gave up 5 bases, with 18 bases separating them. CDR3 bases: TGTGCCAGCTCACTTCTGGGCCCCCCGTTGGAAAACATTCAGTACTTC. As protein: CASSLLGPPLENIQYF. The full variable domain, its missing parts supplied by reference TRBV18 and TRBJ2-4, is NAGVMQNPRHLVRRRGQEARLRCSPMKGHSHVYWYRQLPEEGLKFMVYLQKENIIDESGMPKERFSAEFPKEGPSILRIQQVVRGDSAAYFCASSLLGPPLENIQYFGAGTRLSVL.

V gene TRBV6-5 combines with J gene TRBJ2-7; 7 nucleotides agree with TRBD1. Germline lookup yields CDR1 MNHEY and CDR2 SVGAGI. The CDR3 sequence is 15 residues long. Unmatched junction bases numbered 3, after V lost 0 bases and J lost 1 base. CDR3 region: CASSYSQGFSYEQYF. The CDR3 DNA follows: TGTGCCAGCAGTTACTCACAGGGGTTTTCCTACGAGCAGTACTTC.

The chain joins TRBV9 to TRBJ2-1; possible D gene TRBD2, 7 bases. The CDR3 runs 15 residues. Germline V gene data show CDR1 as SGDLS and CDR2 as YYNGEE. The V gene lost 0 bases and the J gene lost 6 bases, with 13 bases spanning the gap. CDR3 residues: CASSVGGGRLNEQFF. In nucleotides, the CDR3 is TGTGCCAGCAGCGTAGGGGGGGGGCGGCTCAATGAGCAGTTCTTC.

The sample holds one count of this clone. The rearrangement uses TRBV2 and TRBJ2-5; 10 positions match TRBD2. The CDR3 consists of 14 residues. Germline V gene lookup returns CDR1 SNHLY and CDR2 FYNNEI. Trimming removed 7 bases from V and 5 bases from J; junction bases left unmatched: 7. CDR3 bases: TGTGCCAGCAAGGCCAGCGGGGGGGCGGAGACCCAGTACTTC. Its translation: CASKASGGAETQYF.

The chain joins TRBV24-1 to TRBJ2-1; D is ambiguous. This CDR3 contains 13 residues. Per germline, CDR1 KGHDR and CDR2 SFDVKD. Trimming stripped 5 bases from V and 6 bases from J, with 10 bases between. For the CDR3, the DNA is TGTGCCACCAGTGGGCCCGTTTCCAATGAGCAGTTCTTC. Translation: CATSGPVSNEQFF.

J is TRBJ1-4 and V is TRBV5-1; D gene unclear. CDR3 length equals 13 residues. The ends were cut back, 4 bases at V and 8 bases at J, with 12 bases in the middle. The germline V gene encodes CDR1 SGHRS and CDR2 YFSETQ. CDR3 nucleotide sequence: TGCGCCAGCAGCCCGACGACCGGGGAAAAACTGTTTTTT. Translating it yields CASSPTTGEKLFF. Full variable domain (rest looked up from reference TRBV5-1 and TRBJ1-4): KAGVTQTPRYLIKTRGQQVTLSCSPISGHRSVSWYQQTPGQGLQFLFEYFSETQRNKGNFPGRFSGRQFSNSRSEMNVSTLELGDSALYLCASSPTTGEKLFFGSGTQLSVL.

V is TRBV9 and J is TRBJ1-2; D unclear. Germline CDR1 SGDLS, CDR2 YYNGEE. The CDR3 sequence is 13 residues long. V shed 7 bases and J shed 6 bases, with 16 bases lying between them. This CDR3 is CASRRPPSHGYTF. DNA for the CDR3: TGTGCCAGCCGGAGACCTCCTTCGCATGGCTACACCTTC.

This clone was seen a single time. The chain employs TRBV3-1 (or the pseudogene TRBV3-2) and TRBJ2-5, with 7 bases fitting TRBD1. After removal of 3 bases from V and 1 base from J, the junction contained 5 bases not matched to a gene. CDR3 size: 15 residues. CDR1 and CDR2 (germline): LGHDT, YNNKEL (reference sequence). The CDR3 loop is CASSHKGQRQETQYF. CDR3 nucleotides: TGTGCCAGCAGCCATAAGGGACAGCGCCAAGAGACCCAGTACTTC.

The chain uses TRBV11-3 and TRBJ2-7; D is undetermined. This CDR3 is 12 amino acids long. Germline lookup yields CDR1 SGHNT and CDR2 YENEEA. V was clipped by 0 bases and J by 12 bases, with 12 bases between them. CDR3 residues: CASSLEAQDRYF. Here the CDR3 DNA reads TGTGCCAGCAGCTTAGAGGCCCAGGATAGGTACTTC.

Sample share makes this clone medium-sized. This rearrangement joins TRBV6-1 to TRBJ1-5; no clear D gene. Germline V gene sequence: CDR1 MNHNS, CDR2 SASEGT. The CDR3 contains 14 residues. The V and J ends lost 2 bases and 2 bases respectively, with 7 bases between them. CDR3 sequence (DNA): TGTGCCAGCAGTGAAACGTCAGGCAATCAGCCCCAGCATTTT. Translated, it gives CASSETSGNQPQHF.

The V and J genes are TRBV7-9 and TRBJ2-2; D uncertain. With 1 base removed from V and 6 bases from J, the gap between germline ends came to 9 bases. There are 14 residues in the CDR3. Germline V gene lookup returns CDR1 SEHNR and CDR2 FQNEAQ (reference sequence). Here the CDR3 reads CASSLGASAGELFF. CDR3 sequence (DNA): TGTGCCAGCAGCTTAGGAGCGTCGGCCGGGGAGCTGTTTTTT.

The chain joins TRBV27 to TRBJ1-2, with D perhaps matching TRBD1 (6 bases). V lost 3 bases to trimming and J lost 4 bases, with 21 bases between them. CDR1 MNHEY and CDR2 SMNVEV come from the germline V gene (reference sequence). The CDR3 extends over 17 amino acids. Written as DNA, the CDR3 is TGTGCCAGCAGTTTCCTCATTGGCTCCGGGGGGCCCTATGGCTACACCTTC. Translated, it gives CASSFLIGSGGPYGYTF.

V is TRBV9 and J is TRBJ2-5; D may be TRBD1 (6 bases). From germline, CDR1 is SGDLS and CDR2 YYNGEE. V lost 0 bases and J lost 4, with 13 bases in between. CDR3 length equals 15 residues. The chain's CDR3 is CASSVGGPSSETQYF. CDR3 in DNA: TGTGCCAGCAGCGTAGGGGGGCCCTCTTCAGAGACCCAGTACTTC.

J is TRBJ2-3 and V is TRBV6-6; 15 bases align to TRBD2. Germline trimming cut 4 bases from V and 3 bases from J; bases unmatched to any gene: 2. CDR1 is MNHNY and CDR2 is SVGAGI in the germline V gene (reference sequence). CDR3 length: 16 residues. CDR3 residues: CASSSGLAGGTDTQYF. CDR3 nucleotides: TGTGCCAGCAGTTCGGGACTAGCGGGGGGAACAGATACGCAGTATTTT.

The CDR3 coding sequence is TGTGCCAGCAGCTCTAAATCGGCCAAAAACATTCAGTACTTC. Its translation: CASSSKSAKNIQYF. This rearrangement joins TRBV5-4 to TRBJ2-4, with unresolved D. This CDR3 spans 14 amino acids. Germline CDR1 reads SGHNT; CDR2 reads YYREEE (reference sequence). V was shortened by 3 bases and J by 1 base, with 8 bases between the two germline ends.

This clone was counted a single time. The genes are TRBV12-3 or TRBV12-4 and TRBJ2-3, with D unresolved. V was clipped by 3 bases and J by 6 bases, with 4 bases between them. The CDR3 consists of 11 residues. As DNA, the CDR3 is TGTGCCAGCAGTTTCGGTGATACGCAGTATTTT. This sequence encodes CASSFGDTQYF.

The J gene is TRBJ2-7, the V gene TRBV11-3; 7 positions match TRBD1. Germline CDR1 and CDR2: SGHNT and YENEEA. The V segment lost 5 bases and the J segment 1 base; nucleotides outside the gene matches: 8. This CDR3 has 15 residues. CDR3 nucleotide sequence: TGTGCCAGCAGCACCGGGACAGCCTGGTCCTACGAGCAGTACTTC. Its protein product is CASSTGTAWSYEQYF. Combining the CDR3 with reference TRBV11-3 and TRBJ2-7 gives the whole variable domain EAGVVQSPRYKIIEKKQPVAFWCNPISGHNTLYWYLQNLGQGPELLIRYENEEAVDDSQLPKDRFSAERLKGVDSTLKIQPAELGDSAVYLCASSTGTAWSYEQYFGPGTRLTVT.

V is TRBV27 and J is TRBJ2-1; D perhaps matches TRBD1 (6 bases). Trimming took off 1 base at V and 1 base at J, with 8 bases between the two ends. Germline V CDR1 and CDR2: MNHEY, SMNVEV (reference sequence). The CDR3 contains 15 residues. DNA of the CDR3: TGTGCCAGCAGTTTATTGCAGGGGTCCTACAATGAGCAGTTCTTC. This translates into CASSLLQGSYNEQFF.

The chain joins TRBV9 to TRBJ2-7, with a weak D call TRBD1 (5 bases). Trimming left V 1 base short and J 2 bases short, with 10 bases between. The germline gives CDR1 SGDLS, CDR2 YYNGEE. The CDR3 is 14 residues long. The CDR3 DNA reads TGTGCCAGCAGCGTACAGGGTGAACCCTACGAGCAGTACTTC. It encodes CASSVQGEPYEQYF.

The J gene is TRBJ1-5, the V gene TRBV2; D perhaps matches TRBD1 (5 bases). Germline CDR1 is SNHLY and CDR2 is FYNNEI. With 5 bases removed from V and 1 base from J, the gap between germline ends came to 18 bases. The length of the CDR3 is 17 residues. CDR3 amino acids: CASSRLIGAGSNQPQHF. In nucleotides, the CDR3 is TGTGCCAGCAGTCGCCTTATTGGGGCTGGAAGCAATCAGCCCCAGCATTTT.

This chain links TRBV5-1 with TRBJ2-5; a possible D gene is TRBD2 (6 bases). The CDR3 contains 16 residues. The V gene lost 4 bases and the J gene lost 2 bases, with 18 bases spanning the gap. Germline V gene data show CDR1 as SGHRS and CDR2 as YFSETQ. Here the CDR3 DNA reads TGCGCCAGCAGCCCGGGGGATAGCGGAACACAAGAGACCCAGTACTTC. It translates to CASSPGDSGTQETQYF.

The CDR3 is CASDNRRGANVLTF. The CDR3 nucleotides are TGTGCCAGCGACAACAGGCGAGGGGCCAACGTCCTGACTTTC. This chain links TRBV7-8 with TRBJ2-6; TRBD1 might be the D (5 bases). The ends were cut back, 8 bases at V and 4 bases at J, with 12 bases in the middle. The CDR3 has 14 residues. Germline V gene sequence: CDR1 SGHVS, CDR2 FQNEAQ.

The rearrangement links TRBV5-1 to TRBJ2-3; no reliable D call. The CDR3 extends over 11 amino acids. Germline V CDR1 and CDR2: SGHRS, YFSETQ. Trimming removed 7 bases from V and 4 bases from J, with 7 bases in between. This CDR3 is CASSVADTQYF. DNA for the CDR3: TGCGCCAGCTCGGTAGCAGATACGCAGTATTTT.

CDR3 DNA: TGTGCCAGCAGCCACCGACAGGGGGCAGGCTATGGCTACACCTTC. Its translation: CASSHRQGAGYGYTF. The chain is built from TRBV7-8 and TRBJ1-2; TRBD1 agrees at 10 bases. The germline gives CDR1 SGHVS, CDR2 FQNEAQ. The CDR3 spans 15 residues. The V segment lost 5 bases and the J segment 4 bases; nucleotides outside the gene matches: 7.